This paragraph covers one TCR beta chain sequence. Its cognate antigen is unknown. This record belongs to a study of T cell responses to AZD1222 COVID-19 vaccine. Findings and caveats of the study: Donors, mostly white British, included more females; clonal diversity was possibly underestimated. Nearly half of spike-specific TCRs reportedly target unmutated variant regions. Following two doses of AZD1222, Spike-specific TCR breadth and depth rose.

Data came from immunoSEQ multiplex PCR; TCRdb stores just in-frame clones and leaves some out. The sample lists some 150,000 clones, approximately 86% occurring once. V trimming: 5 bases; J trimming: 14 bases; junction bases outside the gene matches: 8. This CDR3 region has 14 residues. Germline V gene data show CDR1 as SGHVS and CDR2 as FQNEAQ. Recipients boosted at about 4 weeks or about 12 weeks are pooled. The TCR originated in an adult who received the AZD1222 COVID-19 vaccine. The chain uses TRBV7-8 and TRBJ1-6; 11 bases are a match to TRBD1. The source material was peripheral blood, sampled 28 days after the second AZD1222 dose. This CDR3 reads CASSPRDRGYTLHF. CDR3 nucleotides: TGTGCCAGCAGCCCCAGGGACAGGGGGTATACCCTCCACTTT. The variable domain in full, completed from reference TRBV7-8 and TRBJ1-6, reads GAGVSQSPRYKVAKRGQDVALRCDPISGHVSLFWYQQALGQGPEFLTYFQNEAQLDKSGLPSDRFFAERPEGSVSTLKIQRTQQEDSAVYLCASSPRDRGYTLHFGNGTRLTVT.